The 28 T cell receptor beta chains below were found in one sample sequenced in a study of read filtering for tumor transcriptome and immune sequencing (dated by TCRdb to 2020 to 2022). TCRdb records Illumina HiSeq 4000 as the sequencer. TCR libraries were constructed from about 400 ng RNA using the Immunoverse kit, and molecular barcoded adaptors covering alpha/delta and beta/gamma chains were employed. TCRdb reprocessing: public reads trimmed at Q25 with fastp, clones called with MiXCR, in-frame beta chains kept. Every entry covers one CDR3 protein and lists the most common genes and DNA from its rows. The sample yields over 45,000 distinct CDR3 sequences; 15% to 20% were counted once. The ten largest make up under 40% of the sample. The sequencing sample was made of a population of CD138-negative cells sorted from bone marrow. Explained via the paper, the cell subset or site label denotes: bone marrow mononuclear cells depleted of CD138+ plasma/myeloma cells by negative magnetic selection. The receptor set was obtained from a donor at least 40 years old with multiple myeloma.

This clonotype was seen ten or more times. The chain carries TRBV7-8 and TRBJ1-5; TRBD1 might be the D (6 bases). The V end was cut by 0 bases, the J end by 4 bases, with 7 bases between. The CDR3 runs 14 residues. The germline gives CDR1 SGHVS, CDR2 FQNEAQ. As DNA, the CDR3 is TGTGCCAGCAGCTTAGCACAGGGAAATCAGCCCCAGCATTTT. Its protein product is CASSLAQGNQPQHF.

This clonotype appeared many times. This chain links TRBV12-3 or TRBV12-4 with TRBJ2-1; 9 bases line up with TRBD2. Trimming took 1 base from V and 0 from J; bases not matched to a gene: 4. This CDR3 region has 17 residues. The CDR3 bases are TGTGCCAGCAGTTTAGGGGGCGGGAGGGGCTCCTACAATGAGCAGTTCTTC. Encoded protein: CASSLGGGRGSYNEQFF.

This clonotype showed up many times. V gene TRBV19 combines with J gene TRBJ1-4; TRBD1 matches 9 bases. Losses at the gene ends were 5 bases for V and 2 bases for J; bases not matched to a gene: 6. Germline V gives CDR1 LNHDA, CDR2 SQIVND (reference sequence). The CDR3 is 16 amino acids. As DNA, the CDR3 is TGTGCCAGTAGTGGGACAGGGTATCCCACTAATGAAAAACTGTTTTTT. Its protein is CASSGTGYPTNEKLFF.

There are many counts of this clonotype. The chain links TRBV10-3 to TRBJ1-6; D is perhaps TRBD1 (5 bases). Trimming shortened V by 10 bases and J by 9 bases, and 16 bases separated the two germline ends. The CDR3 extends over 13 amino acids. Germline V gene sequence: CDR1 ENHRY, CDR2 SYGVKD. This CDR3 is CASLAGPGSPLHF. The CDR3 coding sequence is TGTGCCAGTTTAGCAGGGCCCGGTTCACCCCTCCACTTT.

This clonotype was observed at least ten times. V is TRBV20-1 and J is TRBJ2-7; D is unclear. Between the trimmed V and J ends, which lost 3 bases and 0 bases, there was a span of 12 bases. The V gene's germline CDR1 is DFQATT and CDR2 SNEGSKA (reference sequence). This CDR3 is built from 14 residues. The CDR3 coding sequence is TGCAGTGCTAGCCCACACTCAACCTCCTACGAGCAGTACTTC. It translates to CSASPHSTSYEQYF.

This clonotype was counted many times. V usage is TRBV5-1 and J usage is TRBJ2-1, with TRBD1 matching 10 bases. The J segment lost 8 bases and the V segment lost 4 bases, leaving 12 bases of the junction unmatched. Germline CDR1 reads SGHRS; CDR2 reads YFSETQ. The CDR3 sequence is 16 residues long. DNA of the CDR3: TGCGCCAGCAGCCTTCCCGGGACAGGGGCTTACGATGAGCAGTTCTTC. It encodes CASSLPGTGAYDEQFF.

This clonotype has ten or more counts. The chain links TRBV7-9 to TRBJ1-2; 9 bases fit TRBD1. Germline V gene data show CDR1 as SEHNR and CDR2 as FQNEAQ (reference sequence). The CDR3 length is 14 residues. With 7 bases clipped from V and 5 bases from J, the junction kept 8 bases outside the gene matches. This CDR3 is CASIWGDRGYGYTF. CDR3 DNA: TGTGCCAGCATTTGGGGTGACAGGGGGTATGGCTACACCTTC. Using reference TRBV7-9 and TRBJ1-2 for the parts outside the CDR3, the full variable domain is DTGVSQNPRHKITKRGQNVTFRCDPISEHNRLYWYRQTLGQGPEFLTYFQNEAQLEKSRLLSDRFSAERPKGSFSTLEIQRTEQGDSAMYLCASIWGDRGYGYTFGSGTRLTVV.

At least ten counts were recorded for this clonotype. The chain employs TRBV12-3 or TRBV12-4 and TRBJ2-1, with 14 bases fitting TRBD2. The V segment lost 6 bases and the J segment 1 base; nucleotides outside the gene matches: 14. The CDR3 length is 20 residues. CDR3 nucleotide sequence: TGTGCCAGCAGAAATAGGGCGGGACTAGCGGGAGTTGTATCCTACAATGAGCAGTTCTTC. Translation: CASRNRAGLAGVVSYNEQFF.

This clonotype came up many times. The CDR3 loop reads CASTFGENTEAFF. CDR3 DNA sequence: TGTGCCAGCACGTTCGGGGAGAACACTGAAGCTTTCTTT. The genes are TRBV2 and TRBJ1-1, with D unclear. Trimming stripped 7 bases from V and 1 base from J, with 10 bases between. Germline V lookup: CDR1 SNHLY, CDR2 FYNNEI. CDR3 length equals 13 residues.

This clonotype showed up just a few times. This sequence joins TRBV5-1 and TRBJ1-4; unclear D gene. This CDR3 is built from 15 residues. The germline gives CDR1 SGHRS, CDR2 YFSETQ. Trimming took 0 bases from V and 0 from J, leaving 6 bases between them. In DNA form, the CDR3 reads TGCGCCAGCAGCTTGGGCATTCCAACTAATGAAAAACTGTTTTTT. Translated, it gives CASSLGIPTNEKLFF.

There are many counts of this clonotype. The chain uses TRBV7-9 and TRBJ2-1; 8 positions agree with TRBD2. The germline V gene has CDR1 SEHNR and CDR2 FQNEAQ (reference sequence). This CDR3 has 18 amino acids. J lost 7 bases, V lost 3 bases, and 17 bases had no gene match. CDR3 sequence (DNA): TGTGCCAGCAGCTTTTTCGGGCTGAAGAGGACTAGCCGGAATGAGCAGTTCTTC. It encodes CASSFFGLKRTSRNEQFF.

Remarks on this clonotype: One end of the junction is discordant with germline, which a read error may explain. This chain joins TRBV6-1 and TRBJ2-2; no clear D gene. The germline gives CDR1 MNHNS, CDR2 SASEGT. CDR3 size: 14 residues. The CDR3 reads CATSQMKGTGELFF. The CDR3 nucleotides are TGTGCCACCAGTCAAATGAAAGGCACCGGGGAGCTGTTTTTT.

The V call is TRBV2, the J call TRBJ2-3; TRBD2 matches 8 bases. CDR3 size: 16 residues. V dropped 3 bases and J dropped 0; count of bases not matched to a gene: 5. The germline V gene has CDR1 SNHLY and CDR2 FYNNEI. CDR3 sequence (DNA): TGTGCCAGCAGTGAGGGGACTAGTACTAGCACAGATACGCAGTATTTT. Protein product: CASSEGTSTSTDTQYF. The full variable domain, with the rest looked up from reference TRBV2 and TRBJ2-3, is EPEVTQTPSHQVTQMGQEVILRCVPISNHLYFYWYRQILGQKVEFLVSFYNNEISEKSEIFDDQFSVERPDGSNFTLKIRSTKLEDSAMYFCASSEGTSTSTDTQYFGPGTRLTVL.

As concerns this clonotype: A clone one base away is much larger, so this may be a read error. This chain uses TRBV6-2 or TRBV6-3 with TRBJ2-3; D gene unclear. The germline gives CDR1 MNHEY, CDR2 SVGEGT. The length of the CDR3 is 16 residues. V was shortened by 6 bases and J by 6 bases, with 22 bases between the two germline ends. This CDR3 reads CASSPLRRPYWDTQYF. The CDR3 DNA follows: TGTGCCAGCAGCCCGCTGAGGCGCCCCTATTGGGATACGCAGTATTTT.

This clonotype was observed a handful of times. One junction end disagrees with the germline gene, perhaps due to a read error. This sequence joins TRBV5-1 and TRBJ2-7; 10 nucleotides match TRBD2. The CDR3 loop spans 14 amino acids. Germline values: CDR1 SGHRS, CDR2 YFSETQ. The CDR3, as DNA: TGCGCCAGCAGCAGCCCTAGCGGGAGCCACGAGCAGCACTTC. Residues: CASSSPSGSHEQHF.

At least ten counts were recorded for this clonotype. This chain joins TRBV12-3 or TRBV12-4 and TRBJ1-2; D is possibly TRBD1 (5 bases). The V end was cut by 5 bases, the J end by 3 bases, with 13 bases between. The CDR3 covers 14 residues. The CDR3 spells CASSQTGRDYGYTF. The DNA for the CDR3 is TGTGCCAGCAGTCAGACCGGCAGGGACTATGGCTACACCTTC.

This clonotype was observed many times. CDR3 sequence (DNA): TGTGCCAGCAGTTCCGGGACTCCCTACAATGAGCAGTTCTTC. Protein sequence: CASSSGTPYNEQFF. The genes are TRBV28 and TRBJ2-1, with a tentative D call TRBD2 (6 bases). The V and J ends lost 4 bases and 2 bases respectively, with 9 bases between them. CDR1 and CDR2 (germline): MDHEN, SYDVKM. CDR3 size: 14 residues.

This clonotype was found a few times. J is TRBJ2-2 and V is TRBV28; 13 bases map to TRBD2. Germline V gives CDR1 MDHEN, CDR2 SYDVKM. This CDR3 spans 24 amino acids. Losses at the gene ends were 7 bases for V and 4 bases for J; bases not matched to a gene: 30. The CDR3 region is CASNTILSGGRGLAGERGTGELFF. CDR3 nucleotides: TGTGCCAGCAACACGATCCTCTCAGGAGGCAGAGGACTAGCGGGAGAGCGGGGCACCGGGGAGCTGTTTTTT.

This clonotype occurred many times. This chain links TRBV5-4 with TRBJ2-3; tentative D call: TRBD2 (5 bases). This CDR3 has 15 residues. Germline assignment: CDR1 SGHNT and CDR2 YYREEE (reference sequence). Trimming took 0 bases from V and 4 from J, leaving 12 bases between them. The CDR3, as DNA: TGTGCCAGCAGCTTGGAAGTAGTGGGAGCAGATACGCAGTATTTT. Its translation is CASSLEVVGADTQYF.

In DNA form, the CDR3 reads TGTGCCAGTAGAACGACAGGGGGTTCCTACGAGCAGTACTTC. Translating it yields CASRTTGGSYEQYF. The chain carries TRBV19 and TRBJ2-7; 9 nucleotides line up with TRBD1. The CDR3 loop spans 14 amino acids. Germline V CDR1 and CDR2: LNHDA, SQIVND (reference sequence). V trimming: 6 bases; J trimming: 1 base; junction bases outside the gene matches: 4.

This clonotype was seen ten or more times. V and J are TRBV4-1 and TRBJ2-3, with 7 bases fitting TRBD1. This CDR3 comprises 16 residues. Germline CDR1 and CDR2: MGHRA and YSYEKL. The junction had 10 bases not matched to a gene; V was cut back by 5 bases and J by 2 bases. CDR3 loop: CASSSSPGQFTDTQYF. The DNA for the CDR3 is TGCGCCAGCAGCTCTAGTCCGGGACAGTTCACAGATACGCAGTATTTT.

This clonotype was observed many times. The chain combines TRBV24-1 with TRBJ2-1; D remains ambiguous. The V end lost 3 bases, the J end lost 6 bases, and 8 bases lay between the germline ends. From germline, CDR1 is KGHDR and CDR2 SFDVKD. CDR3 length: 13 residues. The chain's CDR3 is CATSDPLFNEQFF. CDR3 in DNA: TGTGCCACCAGTGATCCACTCTTCAATGAGCAGTTCTTC.

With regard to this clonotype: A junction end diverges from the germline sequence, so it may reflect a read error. The CDR3 sequence: CASSPRTSANSYNEQSF. DNA for the CDR3: TGTGCCAGCAGTCCCCGGACTAGCGCTAACTCCTACAATGAGCAGTCCTTC. The rearrangement links TRBV6-5 to TRBJ2-1, with 9 bases fitting TRBD2. The CDR3 is 17 residues long. Germline CDR1 is MNHEY and CDR2 is SVGAGI.

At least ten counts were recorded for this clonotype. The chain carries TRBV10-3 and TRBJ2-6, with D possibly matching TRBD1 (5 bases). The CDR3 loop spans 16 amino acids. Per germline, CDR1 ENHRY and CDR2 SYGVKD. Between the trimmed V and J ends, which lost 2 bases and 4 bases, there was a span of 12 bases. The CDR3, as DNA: TGTGCCATCAGTGAGCTAAGGGGTCTGGGGGCCAACGTCCTGACTTTC. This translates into CAISELRGLGANVLTF.

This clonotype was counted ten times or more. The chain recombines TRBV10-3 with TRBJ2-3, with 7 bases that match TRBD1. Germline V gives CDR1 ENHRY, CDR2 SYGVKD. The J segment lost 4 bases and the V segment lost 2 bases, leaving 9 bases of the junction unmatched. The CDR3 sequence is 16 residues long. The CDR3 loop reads CAISEMKGGVPDTQYF. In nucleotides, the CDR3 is TGTGCCATCAGTGAGATGAAAGGGGGCGTCCCAGATACGCAGTATTTT.

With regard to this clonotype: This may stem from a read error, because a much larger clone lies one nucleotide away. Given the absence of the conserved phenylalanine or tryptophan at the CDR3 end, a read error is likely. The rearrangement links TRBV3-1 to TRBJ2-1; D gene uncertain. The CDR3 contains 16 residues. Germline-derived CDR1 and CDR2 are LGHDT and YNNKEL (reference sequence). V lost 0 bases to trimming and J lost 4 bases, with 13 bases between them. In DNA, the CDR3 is TGTGCCAGCAGCCAAGATTTTCCCTATGGGTACAATGAGCAGTTCTCC. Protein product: CASSQDFPYGYNEQFS.

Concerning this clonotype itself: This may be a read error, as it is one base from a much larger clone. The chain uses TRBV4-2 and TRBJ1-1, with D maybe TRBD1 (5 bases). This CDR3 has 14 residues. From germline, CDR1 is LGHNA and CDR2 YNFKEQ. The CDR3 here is CGSSRIGGNTEAFF. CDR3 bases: TGTGGCAGCAGCCGGATTGGGGGGAACACTGAAGCTTTCTTT.

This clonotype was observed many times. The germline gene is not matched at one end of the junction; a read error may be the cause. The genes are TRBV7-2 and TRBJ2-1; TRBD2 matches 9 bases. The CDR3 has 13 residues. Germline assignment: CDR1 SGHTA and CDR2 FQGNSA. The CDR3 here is CASSLKQREAVVF. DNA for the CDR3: TGTGCCAGCAGCTTGAAGCAGCGGGAGGCTGTGGTCTTC. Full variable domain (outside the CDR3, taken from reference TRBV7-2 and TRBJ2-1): GAGVSQSPSNKVTEKGKDVELRCDPISGHTALYWYRQSLGQGLEFLIYFQGNSAPDKSGLPSDRFSAERTGGSVSTLTIQRTQQEDSAVYLCASSLKQREAVVFGPGTRLTVL.